The 27 T cell receptor beta chains below were found in one sample sequenced in a study of graft-versus-host responses after intestinal transplantation. Sequenced by immunoSEQ multiplex PCR; TCRdb stores in-frame clones only, minus some. The sample includes 80,000 to 100,000 clones, around 91% seen only once; the top ten take roughly 0.2%. These receptors' targets are unknown. Source: unstimulated CD4+ T cells sorted from spleen or lymph node cells, taken before transplant. The receptors shown here come from a human donor who was the organ donor for an intestinal transplant.

The genes are TRBV19 and TRBJ2-5, with 8 positions matching TRBD1. CDR1 LNHDA and CDR2 SQIVND come from the germline V gene (reference sequence). Trimming at V came to 3 bases and at J to 1 base, leaving 10 bases not matched to a gene. The CDR3 runs to 17 residues. The CDR3 bases are TGTGCCAGTAGTATCCTTGGGGGACAGGTTTTCCAAGAGACCCAGTACTTC. Amino acid sequence: CASSILGGQVFQETQYF.

The V gene is TRBV7-2, the J gene TRBJ1-2; TRBD1 aligns across 7 bases. J was trimmed by 3 bases and V by 4 bases; bases with no gene match: 8. Germline V gives CDR1 SGHTA, CDR2 FQGNSA. CDR3 length: 15 residues. The CDR3 is CASSSQGSPDYGYTF. The DNA for the CDR3 is TGTGCCAGCAGCTCACAGGGGAGTCCAGACTATGGCTACACCTTC.

This clone has a single count. The rearrangement joins TRBV9 to TRBJ2-5; no definite D call. CDR3 size: 12 residues. The V and J ends lost 0 bases and 7 bases respectively, with 7 bases between them. CDR1 SGDLS and CDR2 YYNGEE come from the germline V gene. For the CDR3, the DNA is TGTGCCAGCAGCGTAGCTTCAGGGACCCAGTACTTC. It specifies CASSVASGTQYF.

This chain connects TRBV4-2 to TRBJ2-5; D is possibly TRBD2 (7 bases). The germline V and J ends were trimmed by 4 bases and 2 bases, with 14 bases remaining between them. The V gene's germline CDR1 is LGHNA and CDR2 YNFKEQ. The CDR3 runs 15 residues. The CDR3 sequence is CASSPAAGTQETQYF. DNA of the CDR3: TGTGCCAGCAGCCCCGCAGCGGGGACACAAGAGACCCAGTACTTC.

The CDR3 here is CSVKGGAEAFF. CDR3 in DNA: TGCAGCGTGAAGGGGGGGGCTGAAGCTTTCTTT. V and J are TRBV29-1 and TRBJ1-1; possible D gene TRBD1, 6 bases. The length of the CDR3 is 11 residues. Trimming shortened V by 6 bases and J by 6 bases, and 11 bases separated the two germline ends. CDR1 and CDR2 (germline): SQVTM, ANQGSEA.

The chain couples TRBV6-6 to TRBJ1-1; D is possibly TRBD1 (5 bases). The V end lost 0 bases, the J end lost 5 bases, and 13 bases lay between the germline ends. The CDR3 loop spans 15 amino acids. The germline V gene encodes CDR1 MNHNY and CDR2 SVGAGI (reference sequence). The CDR3 nucleotides read TGTGCCAGCAGTTACTCGACGGGGGGAAAGACTGAAGCTTTCTTT. Translation gives CASSYSTGGKTEAFF.

The chain couples TRBV7-8 to TRBJ1-2; a possible D gene is TRBD1 (6 bases). Per germline, CDR1 SGHVS and CDR2 FQNEAQ. The CDR3 sequence is 18 residues long. V gave up 0 bases and J gave up 4 bases, with 21 bases separating them. The CDR3 reads CASSLARGGLPILYGYTF. The CDR3 DNA reads TGTGCCAGCAGCTTAGCGCGGGGGGGGCTACCTATTCTCTATGGCTACACCTTC.

V and J are TRBV7-2 and TRBJ1-2; 11 bases line up with TRBD1. This CDR3 has 15 residues. Germline V gives CDR1 SGHTA, CDR2 FQGNSA. Germline trimming cut 2 bases from V and 10 bases from J; bases unmatched to any gene: 9. The CDR3 loop is CASSLTLGTGGYYTF. The CDR3 nucleotides read TGTGCCAGCAGCTTAACCCTCGGGACAGGGGGATACTACACCTTC.

The rearrangement joins TRBV4-1 to TRBJ2-5; D possibly corresponds to TRBD2 (6 bases). Trimming removed 0 bases from V and 5 bases from J, with 13 bases in between. Germline CDR1 reads MGHRA; CDR2 reads YSYEKL. The CDR3 is made up of 15 amino acids. The CDR3 loop is CASSQDGWAGETQYF. The CDR3 DNA reads as TGCGCCAGCAGCCAAGATGGGTGGGCGGGGGAGACCCAGTACTTC.

The V call is TRBV10-2, the J call TRBJ1-2; D is ambiguous. The CDR3 loop spans 15 amino acids. Trimming stripped 3 bases from V and 5 bases from J, with 16 bases between. CDR1 WSHSY and CDR2 SAAADI come from the germline V gene. The CDR3 DNA reads as TGCGCCAGCAGTGACCCCTCGGGGTCCGGTTATGGCTACACCTTC. This translates into CASSDPSGSGYGYTF.

This clone was seen a single time. V gene TRBV30 combines with J gene TRBJ1-2; maybe TRBD1 (6 bases). V was trimmed by 7 bases and J by 13 bases, leaving 22 bases between them. Germline lookup yields CDR1 GTSNPN and CDR2 SVGIG (reference sequence). CDR3 size: 12 residues. The CDR3 is CALQQGPDSLTF. The CDR3 DNA reads as TGTGCCTTGCAACAGGGACCGGACTCTCTCACCTTC.

The chain employs TRBV28 and TRBJ2-3, with 8 bases identical to TRBD1. There are 18 residues in the CDR3. Germline CDR1 reads MDHEN; CDR2 reads SYDVKM. Trimming at V came to 6 bases and at J to 0 bases, leaving 14 bases not matched to a gene. Written as DNA, the CDR3 is TGTGCCAGCAGGTCCGATTTTCGGACAGGGCCTAGCACAGATACGCAGTATTTT. It encodes CASRSDFRTGPSTDTQYF. Full variable domain (rest looked up from reference TRBV28 and TRBJ2-3): DVKVTQSSRYLVKRTGEKVFLECVQDMDHENMFWYRQDPGLGLRLIYFSYDVKMKEKGDIPEGYSVSREKKERFSLILESASTNQTSMYLCASRSDFRTGPSTDTQYFGPGTRLTVL.

The chain uses TRBV21-1 and TRBJ2-2; TRBD2, as called in the table, went unchecked against the DNA. TRBV21-1 is a pseudogene segment. The CDR3 has 16 residues. Written as DNA, the CDR3 is TGTGCCAGCAGCTCTCGACAGCGGGGAAACACCGGGGAGCTGTTTTTT. Amino acid sequence: CASSSRQRGNTGELFF.

The chain recombines TRBV5-1 with TRBJ2-3; D might be TRBD1 (7 bases). CDR3 length equals 16 residues. The V and J ends lost 7 bases and 1 base respectively, with 19 bases between them. Germline-derived CDR1 and CDR2 are SGHRS and YFSETQ. CDR3 bases: TGCGCCAGCCCCAGGGGGGAGACTGCCCGCACAGATACGCAGTATTTT. Translation gives CASPRGETARTDTQYF.

This chain connects TRBV4-2 to TRBJ2-5; 10 bases match TRBD1. Germline assignment: CDR1 LGHNA and CDR2 YNFKEQ. The CDR3 is 15 residues long. With 4 bases clipped from V and 5 bases from J, the junction kept 7 bases outside the gene matches. CDR3 sequence: CASSPLGQGVETQYF. DNA of the CDR3: TGTGCCAGCAGCCCCCTAGGACAGGGGGTGGAGACCCAGTACTTC.

V and J are TRBV7-3 and TRBJ2-5; 12 bases are shared with TRBD2. Per the germline V gene, CDR1 is SGHTA and CDR2 is FQGTGA. The CDR3 extends over 16 amino acids. V was clipped by 2 bases and J by 7 bases; unmatched bases: 8. The CDR3 region is CASSLSASGGVGTQYF. Written as DNA, the CDR3 is TGTGCCAGCAGCTTATCGGCTAGCGGGGGGGTCGGGACCCAGTACTTC.

There are a few counts of this clone. This rearrangement joins TRBV2 to TRBJ1-5; 7 bases are shared with TRBD1. CDR3 length: 14 residues. The germline V gene has CDR1 SNHLY and CDR2 FYNNEI. The junction had 9 bases not matched to a gene; V was cut back by 8 bases and J by 5 bases. Written as DNA, the CDR3 is TGTGCCAGCCGACAGACAGGGCAATATCAGCCCCAGCATTTT. This translates into CASRQTGQYQPQHF.

The chain carries TRBV7-9 and TRBJ2-7; 7 bases align to TRBD2. The junction had 5 bases not matched to a gene; V was cut back by 6 bases and J by 0 bases. CDR3 length: 14 residues. The germline CDR1 and CDR2 sequences are SEHNR and FQNEAQ (reference sequence). The CDR3 region is CASRSSGSSYEQYF. The CDR3 nucleotides read TGTGCCAGCAGGTCTAGCGGTAGCTCCTACGAGCAGTACTTC.

CDR3 amino acids: CAWSGGTLTHEQFF. The CDR3 region has the DNA TGTGCCTGGAGTGGCGGGACCCTAACCCATGAGCAGTTCTTC. The V call is TRBV30, the J call TRBJ2-1; perhaps TRBD2 as D (6 bases). V dropped 1 base and J dropped 8 bases, with 15 bases sitting between them. CDR3 length equals 14 residues. Germline V gives CDR1 GTSNPN, CDR2 SVGIG (reference sequence).

V gene TRBV28 combines with J gene TRBJ1-4; TRBD1 is a possible D gene (5 bases). V shed 3 bases and J shed 0 bases, with 8 bases lying between them. The CDR3 is made up of 15 amino acids. The V gene's germline CDR1 is MDHEN and CDR2 SYDVKM. The DNA of the CDR3 is TGTGCCAGCAGTTTGTTGACAGCAACTAATGAAAAACTGTTTTTT. Translation: CASSLLTATNEKLFF.

Turning to this clone: Germline and junction disagree at one end, which may indicate a read error. The chain links TRBV2 to TRBJ2-5, with 9 bases that match TRBD1. This CDR3 is 15 amino acids long. Germline loops: CDR1 SNHLY, CDR2 FYNNEI. CDR3 protein: CASIEQGALGETQYF. In nucleotides, the CDR3 is TGTGCCAGCATTGAACAGGGGGCGTTAGGAGAGACCCAGTACTTC. Full variable domain (rest looked up from reference TRBV2 and TRBJ2-5): EPEVTQTPSHQVTQMGQEVILRCVPISNHLYFYWYRQILGQKVEFLVSFYNNEISEKSEIFDDQFSVERPDGSNFTLKIRSTKLEDSAMYFCASIEQGALGETQYFGPGTRLLVL.

The chain has TRBV7-9 and TRBJ1-1; 9 bases agree with TRBD1. Per the germline V gene, CDR1 is SEHNR and CDR2 is FQNEAQ (reference sequence). V shed 5 bases and J 4 bases; nucleotides not matched to a gene: 5. The CDR3 is 14 residues long. The CDR3 sequence is CASSEQGASTEAFF. The CDR3 nucleotides are TGTGCCAGCAGCGAACAGGGGGCGAGCACTGAAGCTTTCTTT.

J is TRBJ2-3 and V is TRBV6-5; possibly TRBD2 for D (5 bases). In germline, CDR1 is MNHEY, CDR2 SVGAGI. V shed 6 bases and J shed 3 bases, with 13 bases lying between them. The CDR3 has 14 residues. CDR3 bases: TGTGCCAGCAGGCGTGCCTCGGGGACAGATACGCAGTATTTT. The encoded protein is CASRRASGTDTQYF.

The chain combines TRBV7-3 with TRBJ2-3; D might be TRBD1 (7 bases). The V gene lost 4 bases and the J gene lost 5 bases, with 16 bases spanning the gap. Germline loops: CDR1 SGHTA, CDR2 FQGTGA. The CDR3 is made up of 15 amino acids. The CDR3 spells CASSSPGGPIDTQYF. CDR3 coding DNA: TGTGCCAGCAGCTCGCCAGGGGGGCCAATAGATACGCAGTATTTT.

V is TRBV6-5 and J is TRBJ2-2, with TRBD1 matching over 9 bases. The trim removed 6 bases at V and 7 bases at J, leaving 6 bases unmatched. This CDR3 spans 14 amino acids. In germline, CDR1 is MNHEY, CDR2 SVGAGI. CDR3: CASRGTGRGGELFF. CDR3 nucleotides: TGTGCCAGCAGGGGGACAGGGCGTGGCGGGGAGCTGTTTTTT.

CDR3 protein: CASSPGLAVWDEQFF. CDR3 DNA sequence: TGTGCCAGCAGCCCTGGACTAGCGGTCTGGGATGAGCAGTTCTTC. This chain uses TRBV7-3 with TRBJ2-1, with 10 bases fitting TRBD2. Looked up from germline, CDR1 is SGHTA and CDR2 is FQGTGA. The CDR3 is made up of 15 amino acids. V lost 5 bases, J lost 8 bases, and 9 bases stayed unmatched.

About this clone itself: The sample carries other DNA sequences with the same CDR3. The chain links TRBV5-1 to TRBJ2-3; D is perhaps TRBD2 (6 bases). In germline, CDR1 is SGHRS, CDR2 YFSETQ. Trimming removed 1 base from V and 1 base from J, with 7 bases in between. This CDR3 region has 14 residues. The CDR3 region is CASSLSGGTDTQYF. In nucleotides, the CDR3 is TGCGCCAGCAGCTTGTCGGGGGGCACAGATACGCAGTATTTT.